This is a list of T cell receptor beta chains from one sample in a study of T-cell reconstitution after alpha-beta-depleted transplantation in children. TCRdb reprocessed the PCR reads with MiXCR, giving one entry per CDR3 protein. The table shows 98,000 or so distinct CDR3 sequences, with less than 25% occurring only once. This specimen was PBMCs, taken before TCRalphabeta/CD19-depleted stem cell transplant. Receptor source: a boy between 2 and 15 years old with acute lymphoblastic leukemia, due to receive a stem cell transplant. Each CDR3 is given with its conserved first and last residue. The D gene is left open where the match is weak. Clone size, where shown, is once, few, many, or a class for clones that have expanded.

V,D,J,size,DNA,CDR3
TRBV7-2,-,TRBJ2-7,-,TGTGCCAGCAGCGTAAGGGTATCGTACGAGCAGTACTTC,CASSVRVSYEQYF
TRBV29-1,TRBD1,TRBJ2-7,few,TGCAGCGTTGAGGCGGCAGGGGGCCCCTACGAGCAGTACTTC,CSVEAAGGPYEQYF
TRBV28,TRBD2,TRBJ2-7,few,TGTGCCAGCAGCCACTTGAGCGGGGGAACCTACGAGCAGTACTTC,CASSHLSGGTYEQYF
TRBV18,TRBD1,TRBJ2-3,once,TGTGCCAGCTCACCCCAATCCGGGACAGGGAGTACAGATACGCAGTATTTT,CASSPQSGTGSTDTQYF
TRBV12-3/TRBV12-4,-,TRBJ2-3,-,TGTGCCAGCTTGAAGGGAGGCACTGATACGCTGTATTTT,CASLKGGTDTLYF
TRBV29-1,-,TRBJ2-5,-,TGCAGCGTCTACCTAAGTGGAGGATTGAAGACCCAGTACTTC,CSVYLSGGLKTQYF
TRBV11-2,-,TRBJ2-3,-,TGTGCCAGCAGCTTAAATCCGGAGGGGCGATTTGACACAGATACGCAGTATTTT,CASSLNPEGRFDTDTQYF
TRBV12-3/TRBV12-4,-,TRBJ2-2,many,TGTGCCAGCAGTTTATCACGCTTAGCGGAGGGGCCTCGGGAGCTGTTTTTT,CASSLSRLAEGPRELFF
TRBV29-1,-,TRBJ2-7,many,TGCAGCGTTGAACCGACCACCTACGAGCAGTACTTC,CSVEPTTYEQYF
TRBV7-3,-,TRBJ2-4,few,TGTGCCAGCAGCTTATCCAGTGAAAACATTCAGTACTTC,CASSLSSENIQYF
TRBV11-2,-,TRBJ2-3,few,TGTGCCAGCAGCCTCCGACTAGGCGGGGATACGCAGTATTTT,CASSLRLGGDTQYF
TRBV6-1,-,TRBJ1-5,few,TGTGCCAGCAGGCCCCAGGGGTTTAGCAATCAGCCCCAGCATTTT,CASRPQGFSNQPQHF
TRBV5-6,-,TRBJ2-7,few,TGTGCCAGCAGCGGTGGCGAAGGCAGCCACTCTGTCTACGAGCAGTACTTC,CASSGGEGSHSVYEQYF
TRBV12-3/TRBV12-4,TRBD1,TRBJ1-2,-,TGTGCCAGCAGTGCCGGGACAGGGGGAGGCTACACCTTC,CASSAGTGGGYTF
TRBV7-3,-,TRBJ2-7,few,TGTGCCAGCAGGGGCAGCAACTACGAGCAGTACTTC,CASRGSNYEQYF
TRBV5-1,TRBD2,TRBJ2-5,few,TGCGCCAGCAGCTTGGGGTCTAGCGGAGGGAAGGAGACCCAGTACTTC,CASSLGSSGGKETQYF
TRBV20-1,-,TRBJ2-2,-,TGCAGTGCTAGAGGAGCGGAGAACACCGGGGAGCTGTTTTTT,CSARGAENTGELFF
TRBV10-3,-,TRBJ2-7,few,TGTGCCATCAGTGAGACAGGGACCTACGAGCAGTACTTC,CAISETGTYEQYF
TRBV7-2,-,TRBJ1-2,-,TGTGCCAGCAGTTTAAGACAGTCCTTCTTCTACGGCTACACCTTC,CASSLRQSFFYGYTF
TRBV7-6,-,TRBJ2-1,few,TGTGCCAGCAGCTTAAGCCCCCATGAGCAGTTCTTC,CASSLSPHEQFF
TRBV5-1,-,TRBJ1-1,many,TGCGCCAGCAGAGCCAGTATGAACACTGAAGCTTTCTTT,CASRASMNTEAFF
TRBV6-5,-,TRBJ1-6,many,TGTGCCAGCAGTTTGACCGGGACGGTGACTTCACCCCTCCACTTT,CASSLTGTVTSPLHF
TRBV4-1,-,TRBJ2-1,few,TGCGCCAGCAGCCAATCGACCGGATACAATGAGCAGTTCTTC,CASSQSTGYNEQFF
TRBV12-3/TRBV12-4,TRBD2,TRBJ2-1,few,TGTGCCAGCAGTAAAACCAGCGGGAGGGCCTATAATGAGCAGTTCTTC,CASSKTSGRAYNEQFF
TRBV20-1,TRBD1,TRBJ2-2,once,TGCAGTGCTGCTCCTGTTCCGGGACAGGGGATGAACACCGGGGAGCTGTTTTTT,CSAAPVPGQGMNTGELFF
TRBV4-3,-,TRBJ1-6,many,TGCGCCAGCAGCCATCAAGGGGTGAATGATTCACCCCTCCACTTT,CASSHQGVNDSPLHF
TRBV20-1,-,TRBJ1-1,-,TGCAGTGCTAGGGGCAGCATGAACACTGAAGCTTTCTTT,CSARGSMNTEAFF
TRBV5-5,-,TRBJ2-3,-,TGTGCCAGCAGCAAGACAGGCCCTCCGCAGTATTTT,CASSKTGPPQYF
TRBV5-1,-,TRBJ2-5,-,TGCGCCAGCATCGTAGGCACCGCCGGATTACAAGAGACCCAGTACTTC,CASIVGTAGLQETQYF
TRBV5-5,-,TRBJ1-2,many,TGTGCCAGCAGCTCCGACTGGGTCGGCTACACCTTC,CASSSDWVGYTF
TRBV5-1,-,TRBJ2-5,-,TGCGCCAGCAGCTTAAACGGGGAAGAGACCCAGTACTTC,CASSLNGEETQYF
TRBV12-3/TRBV12-4,-,TRBJ1-1,few,TGTGCCAGTCGGCGAGTGGAGGTGATGAACACTGAAGCTTTCTTT,CASRRVEVMNTEAFF
TRBV4-1,-,TRBJ2-1,few,TGCGCCAGCAGCCAAGATAACGATCCGCGGACTGCTGCTGAGCAGTTCTTC,CASSQDNDPRTAAEQFF
TRBV12-3/TRBV12-4,TRBD1,TRBJ2-1,-,TGTGCCAGCAGTCCTCCGGGACAGGTGTATGAGCAGTTCTTC,CASSPPGQVYEQFF
TRBV12-3/TRBV12-4,-,TRBJ2-7,-,TGTGCCAGCAGTTTAACAGGTTTCTCCTACGAGCAGTACTTC,CASSLTGFSYEQYF
TRBV6-1,-,TRBJ1-4,-,TGTGCCAGCAGTGAAGTACCGTTTAATGAAAAACTGTTTTTT,CASSEVPFNEKLFF
TRBV4-2,-,TRBJ2-3,-,TGTGCCAGCAGCACGACACCGACTAGCACAGATACGCAGTATTTT,CASSTTPTSTDTQYF
TRBV5-1,-,TRBJ2-1,many,TGCGCCAGCAGCTTGGGTATCCGGCTAGCGCCAAACAATGAGCAGTTCTTC,CASSLGIRLAPNNEQFF
TRBV7-2,TRBD1,TRBJ2-7,few,TGTGCCAGCAGCTTGGCCGGGACAGGGGACTACGAGCAGTACTTC,CASSLAGTGDYEQYF
TRBV18,-,TRBJ1-1,-,TGTGCCAGCTCCCGTGAAGTGAGTAGCGGGGCTTTCTTT,CASSREVSSGAFF
TRBV10-3,-,TRBJ2-3,few,TGTGCCATCAGTGAGAAAGACACGACAGATACGCAGTATTTT,CAISEKDTTDTQYF
TRBV5-1,TRBD1,TRBJ1-1,-,TGCGCCAGCAGCACCGAAGGTCCAGGGGGCACTGAAGCTTTCTTT,CASSTEGPGGTEAFF
TRBV7-2,-,TRBJ2-3,-,TGTGCCAGCAGCGGCGAAGTACATACGCAGTATTTT,CASSGEVHTQYF
TRBV2,TRBD1,TRBJ2-2,-,TGTGCCAGCCTTGGGCAGGGGGCGAACACCGGGGAGCTGTTTTTT,CASLGQGANTGELFF
TRBV5-4,TRBD1,TRBJ2-2,-,TGTGCCAGCAGCGGAATTCCGGGACAGGGGTTGGGCGGGGAGCTGTTTTTT,CASSGIPGQGLGGELFF
TRBV28,-,TRBJ2-7,-,TGTGCCAGCAGAATACCCGGGGGCCTCTACGAGCAGTACTTC,CASRIPGGLYEQYF
TRBV6-5,TRBD2,TRBJ2-3,-,TGTGCCAGCAGTTTCGGGACTAGCGGAGGGGGCGCCACAGATACGCAGTATTTT,CASSFGTSGGGATDTQYF
TRBV7-9,-,TRBJ2-6,-,TGTGCCAGCAGCTTAGCCAGCGACGTCCTGACTTTC,CASSLASDVLTF
TRBV20-1,-,TRBJ1-2,-,TGCAGTGCTAGAGATGGTCCGGAGATGGACTATGGCTACACCTTC,CSARDGPEMDYGYTF
TRBV11-2,-,TRBJ2-1,few,TGTGCCAGCAGCCCTCTATCTAGCTCCTACAATGAGCAGTTCTTC,CASSPLSSSYNEQFF
TRBV5-1,TRBD2,TRBJ2-1,many,TGCGCCAGCAGCTGGCTAGCGGGGGCCAATGAGCAGTTCTTC,CASSWLAGANEQFF
TRBV3-1,-,TRBJ2-7,-,TGTGCCAGCAGCCAAGAAGAGGGCTTAAGCGAGCAGTACTTC,CASSQEEGLSEQYF
TRBV5-1,-,TRBJ1-1,-,TGCGCCAGCTGCCCCTTCGGACAGTACACTGAAGCTTTCTTT,CASCPFGQYTEAFF
TRBV7-8,TRBD1,TRBJ2-1,-,TGTGCCAGCAGCTTAGATTGGACAGGGGGGTTCAGCTCCTACAATGAGCAGTTCTTC,CASSLDWTGGFSSYNEQFF